This T cell receptor beta chain emerged from a study of blood T cell repertoires in COVID-19 (dated by TCRdb to 2018 to 2021). Regarding the study in general: Samples covering the acute and convalescent phases of COVID-19 were provided by collaborators in the United States, Italy and Spain. Deeply sampled blood TCRbeta repertoires from subjects exposed to, actively infected with, or recovered from COVID-19 were included in the dataset. The material from the prospective study consisted of cDNA or gDNA derived from T cells, B-cell-depleted T cells, or PBMCs. HLA class I and class II types, where available, came from metadata supplied by the sample provider rather than from assay-based typing. The repertoires were released in a freely available public database intended as a resource for research on the immune response to SARS-CoV-2. Samples were obtained from the ongoing ImmuneRACE study (first 160 participants) and from 1,000 to 1,500 subjects provided by 6 global collaborators. Sample metadata almost always included a de-identified subject ID, COVID-19 status, age in years and sex.

Cut back by 4 bases and 2 bases, the V and J ends lie 9 bases apart. According to the germline V gene (reference sequence), CDR1 reads LNHDA and CDR2 reads SQIVND. The CDR3 contains 14 residues, cysteine and phenylalanine counted. Left in the record is the CDR3 DNA by itself, 42 bases read in frame from the first base. The immunoSEQ Assay, a bias-controlled multiplex PCR, was used to amplify TCRbeta CDR3 regions from genomic DNA. Regarding the original processing steps: Within the assay, amplification of reference gene primers was used to estimate how many nucleated cells each sample contained. To quantify the absolute abundance of each unique TCRbeta CDR3 rearrangement, sequence reads were collapsed and filtered. For each sample, productive Simpson clonality was calculated as the square root of Simpson's diversity index over productive rearrangements. The clones in this table, taken by TCRdb from immuneACCESS, are in-frame only. Not every clone is retained; where verified, under half of the shortfall comes from an unresolved V gene, and the cause of the rest is unknown. That table supplies the V and J calls and clone size; D and trimming were determined from the DNA. This sample is represented by 200,000 to 250,000 clones; around four fifths of them were singletons. The ten largest clones take up 4% to 6% of the sample.

As regards this clone: It lacks a known antigen. The sample holds no much larger clone one base away, and base qualities are not on file.

The research as a whole found: Clinical and demographic metadata were provided uncurated, with the amount varying by source and participant.

Samples from volunteer blood donors who had recovered from COVID-19 were contributed by a second Seattle source. Collaborating institutions collected whole blood in K2EDTA tubes following their own protocols. For TCRbeta analysis, collaborators shipped samples as frozen whole blood, isolated PBMCs, or DNA extracted from either of those sample types. The sequenced material came from peripheral blood. The receptor was derived from an older woman who had recovered from COVID-19. This receptor chain uses TRBV19 and TRBJ2-1; the D gene is perhaps TRBD1, on 5 matching bases. The CDR3 reads CASSTRGAYNEQFF. The nucleotides are TGTGCCAGTAGTACTAGGGGCGCCTACAATGAGCAGTTCTTC.